This TCR beta chain was documented in a study of CD8+ T cells in alopecia areata. Sequencing templates came from extracted RNA that was reverse transcribed into cDNA. Measured with immunoSEQ multiplex PCR; TCRdb has only the in-frame clones, and not every one. The sample consists of some 110,000 clones, about two fifths of them appearing once. This CDR3 is built from 16 residues. The germline V gene has CDR1 SGHTA and CDR2 FQGTGA. Between the trimmed V and J ends, which lost 0 bases and 3 bases, there was a span of 9 bases. This clone was found a few times. The source material was CD4+ T cells sorted from blood. The TCR sequence derives from a human donor with alopecia areata. This chain uses TRBV7-3 with TRBJ2-6; D may be TRBD1 (5 bases). CDR3 region: CASSLTGVGGANVLTF. CDR3 in DNA: TGTGCCAGCAGCTTAACAGGGGTCGGTGGGGCCAACGTCCTGACTTTC.